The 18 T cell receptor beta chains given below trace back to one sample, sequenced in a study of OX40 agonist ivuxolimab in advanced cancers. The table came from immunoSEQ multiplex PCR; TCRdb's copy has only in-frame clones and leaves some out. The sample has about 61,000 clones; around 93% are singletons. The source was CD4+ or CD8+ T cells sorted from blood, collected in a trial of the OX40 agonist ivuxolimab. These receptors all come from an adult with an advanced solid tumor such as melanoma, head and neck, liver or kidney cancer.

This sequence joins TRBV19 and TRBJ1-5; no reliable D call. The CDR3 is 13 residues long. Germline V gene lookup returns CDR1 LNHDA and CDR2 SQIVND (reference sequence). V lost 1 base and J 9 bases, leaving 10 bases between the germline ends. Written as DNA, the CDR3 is TGTGCCAGTAGTATAGTCCCCTTCGGGCCCCAGCATTTT. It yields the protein CASSIVPFGPQHF.

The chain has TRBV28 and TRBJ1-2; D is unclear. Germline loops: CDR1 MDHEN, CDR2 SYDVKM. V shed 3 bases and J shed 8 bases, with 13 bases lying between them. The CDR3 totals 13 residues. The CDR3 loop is CASSLNSYGGYTF. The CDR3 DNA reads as TGTGCCAGCAGTTTGAACAGCTATGGCGGCTACACCTTC.

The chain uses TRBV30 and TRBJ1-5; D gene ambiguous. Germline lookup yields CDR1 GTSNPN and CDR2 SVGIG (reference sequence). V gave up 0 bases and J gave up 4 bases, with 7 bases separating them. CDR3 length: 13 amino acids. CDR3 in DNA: TGTGCCTGGAGTGTAGGGTTTAATCAGCCCCAGCATTTT. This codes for CAWSVGFNQPQHF. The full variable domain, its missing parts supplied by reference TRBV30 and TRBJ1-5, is SQTIHQWPATLVQPVGSPLSLECTVEGTSNPNLYWYRQAAGRGLQLLFYSVGIGQISSEVPQNLSASRPQDRQFILSSKKLLLSDSGFYLCAWSVGFNQPQHFGDGTRLSIL.

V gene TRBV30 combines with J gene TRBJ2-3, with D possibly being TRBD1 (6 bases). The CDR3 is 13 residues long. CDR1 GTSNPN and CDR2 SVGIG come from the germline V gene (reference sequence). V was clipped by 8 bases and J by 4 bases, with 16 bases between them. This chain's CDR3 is CAVSLTGSDTQYF. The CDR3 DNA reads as TGTGCCGTTAGCCTTACAGGGTCAGATACGCAGTATTTT.

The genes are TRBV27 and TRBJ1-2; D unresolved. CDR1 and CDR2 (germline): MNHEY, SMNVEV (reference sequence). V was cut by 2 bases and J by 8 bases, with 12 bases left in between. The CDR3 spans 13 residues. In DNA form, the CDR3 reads TGTGCCAGCAGTTTAGGGCCAGTTGGGGGCTACACCTTC. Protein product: CASSLGPVGGYTF.

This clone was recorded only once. CDR3 coding DNA: TGTGCCTGGGGCGGACACTTCACCACTGGAAACACCATATATTTT. The encoded protein is CAWGGHFTTGNTIYF. The chain uses TRBV30 and TRBJ1-3; D perhaps matches TRBD1 (5 bases). Trimming took 5 bases from V and 2 from J, leaving 16 bases between them. CDR3 length: 15 amino acids. Looked up from germline, CDR1 is GTSNPN and CDR2 is SVGIG (reference sequence).

The CDR3 here is CASSQLLRGGTYNEQFF. The CDR3 nucleotides are TGCGCCAGCAGCCAACTGTTGCGGGGGGGTACCTACAATGAGCAGTTCTTC. The rearrangement joins TRBV4-1 to TRBJ2-1; 9 bases agree with TRBD2. With V trimmed by 2 bases and J by 2 bases, 7 bases remained unmatched. Germline loops: CDR1 MGHRA, CDR2 YSYEKL. This CDR3 contains 17 residues.

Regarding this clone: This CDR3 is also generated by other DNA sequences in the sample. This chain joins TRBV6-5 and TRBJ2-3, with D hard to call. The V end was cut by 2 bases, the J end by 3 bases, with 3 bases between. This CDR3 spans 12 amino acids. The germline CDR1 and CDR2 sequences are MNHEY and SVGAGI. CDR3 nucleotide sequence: TGTGCCAGCAGTTACGGGACAGATACGCAGTATTTT. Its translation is CASSYGTDTQYF.

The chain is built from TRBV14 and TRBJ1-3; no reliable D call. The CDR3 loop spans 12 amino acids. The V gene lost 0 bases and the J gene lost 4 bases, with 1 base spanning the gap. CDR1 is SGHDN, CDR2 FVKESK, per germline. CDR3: CASSQEGNTIYF. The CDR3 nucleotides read TGTGCCAGCAGCCAAGAGGGAAACACCATATATTTT.

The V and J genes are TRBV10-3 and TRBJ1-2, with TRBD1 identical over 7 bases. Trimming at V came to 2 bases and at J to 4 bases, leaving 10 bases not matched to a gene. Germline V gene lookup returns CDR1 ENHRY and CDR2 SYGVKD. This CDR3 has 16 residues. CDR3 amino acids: CAISEAANRGLYGYTF. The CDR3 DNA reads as TGTGCCATCAGTGAGGCAGCAAACAGGGGCCTCTATGGCTACACCTTC.

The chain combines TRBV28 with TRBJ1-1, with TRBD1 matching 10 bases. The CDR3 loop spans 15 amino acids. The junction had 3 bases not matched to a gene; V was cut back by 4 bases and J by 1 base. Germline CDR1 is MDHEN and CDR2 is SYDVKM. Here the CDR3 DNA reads TGTGCCAGCAGTTGGGACAGGGGCCCGAACACTGAAGCTTTCTTT. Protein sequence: CASSWDRGPNTEAFF. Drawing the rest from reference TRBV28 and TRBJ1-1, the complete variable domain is DVKVTQSSRYLVKRTGEKVFLECVQDMDHENMFWYRQDPGLGLRLIYFSYDVKMKEKGDIPEGYSVSREKKERFSLILESASTNQTSMYLCASSWDRGPNTEAFFGQGTRLTVV.

The CDR3 spells CASSSRGPNTGELFF. CDR3 nucleotide sequence: TGCGCCAGCAGCAGCAGGGGTCCGAACACCGGGGAGCTGTTTTTT. The chain combines TRBV5-1 with TRBJ2-2; maybe TRBD1 (6 bases). The ends were cut back, 4 bases at V and 0 bases at J, with 10 bases in the middle. This CDR3 is 15 amino acids long. The germline gives CDR1 SGHRS, CDR2 YFSETQ.

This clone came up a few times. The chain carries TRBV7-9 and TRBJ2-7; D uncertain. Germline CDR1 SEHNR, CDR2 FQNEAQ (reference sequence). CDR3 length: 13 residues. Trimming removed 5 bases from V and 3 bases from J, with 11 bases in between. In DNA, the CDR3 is TGTGCCAGCAGCCCTCCCGACCTCTACGAGCAGTACGTC. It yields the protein CASSPPDLYEQYV.

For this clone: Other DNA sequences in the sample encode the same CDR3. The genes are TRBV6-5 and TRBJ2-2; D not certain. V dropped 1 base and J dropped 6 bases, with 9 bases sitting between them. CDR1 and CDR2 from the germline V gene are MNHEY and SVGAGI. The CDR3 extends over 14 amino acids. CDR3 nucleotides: TGTGCCAGCAGTTACTTAGTCGAGGCCGGGGAGCTGTTTTTT. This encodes CASSYLVEAGELFF.

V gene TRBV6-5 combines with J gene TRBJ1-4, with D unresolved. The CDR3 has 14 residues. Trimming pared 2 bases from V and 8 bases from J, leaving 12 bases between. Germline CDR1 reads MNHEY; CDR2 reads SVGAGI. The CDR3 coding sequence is TGTGCCAGCAGTTACGCGGCAGGTGGGGAAAAACTGTTTTTT. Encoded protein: CASSYAAGGEKLFF.

CDR3 region: CASSHQTRYEQFF. The CDR3 bases are TGCGCCAGCAGCCACCAGACTAGGTATGAGCAGTTCTTC. The chain employs TRBV4-3 and TRBJ2-1; possibly TRBD2 for D (6 bases). The CDR3 extends over 13 amino acids. Germline CDR1 and CDR2: LGHNA and YSLEER. V was pared by 3 bases and J by 8 bases, with 11 bases between.

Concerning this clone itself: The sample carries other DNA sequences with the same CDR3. CDR3 in amino acids: CAWSLNTEAFF. As DNA, the CDR3 is TGTGCCTGGAGTTTGAACACTGAAGCTTTCTTT. The chain links TRBV30 to TRBJ1-1; D gene unclear. The ends were cut back, 2 bases at V and 0 bases at J, with 1 base in the middle. Per the germline V gene, CDR1 is GTSNPN and CDR2 is SVGIG (reference sequence). CDR3 size: 11 residues. The variable domain in full, completed from reference TRBV30 and TRBJ1-1, reads SQTIHQWPATLVQPVGSPLSLECTVEGTSNPNLYWYRQAAGRGLQLLFYSVGIGQISSEVPQNLSASRPQDRQFILSSKKLLLSDSGFYLCAWSLNTEAFFGQGTRLTVV.

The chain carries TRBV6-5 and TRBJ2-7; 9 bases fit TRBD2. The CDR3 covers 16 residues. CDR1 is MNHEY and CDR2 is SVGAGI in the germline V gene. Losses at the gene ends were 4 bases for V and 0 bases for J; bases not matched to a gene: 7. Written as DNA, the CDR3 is TGTGCCAGCAGTTTGAGCGGGAGGCCCCCCTCCTACGAGCAGTACGTC. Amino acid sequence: CASSLSGRPPSYEQYV.